Here is one T cell receptor (beta chain) with its context. No antigen is known for it. No much larger clone exists at a distance of one base, and base qualities are not known. V lost 4 bases and J lost 0 bases; the stretch between them is 14 bases long. Per the germline V gene (reference sequence), SGHNT is the CDR1 and YYREEE is the CDR2. The CDR3, from cysteine to phenylalanine, totals 15 residues. Here the CDR3 DNA is all that survives: 45 bases in frame from base 1. The sample belongs to a study of blood T cell repertoires in COVID-19 (dated by TCRdb to about 2020). Notes on the research overall: Collaborator samples came from the United States, Italy and Spain and covered acute and convalescent phases of COVID-19. The material from the prospective study consisted of cDNA or gDNA derived from T cells, B-cell-depleted T cells, or PBMCs. Deeply sampled blood TCRbeta repertoires from subjects exposed to, actively infected with, or recovered from COVID-19 were included in the dataset. A freely available public database, intended as a resource for researchers studying the immune response to SARS-CoV-2, is where the repertoires were released. Samples were obtained from the ongoing ImmuneRACE study (first 160 participants) and from 1,254 subjects provided by 6 global collaborators. Sample metadata almost always included a de-identified subject ID, COVID-19 status, age in years and sex. Where available, HLA class I and class II types were taken from metadata supplied by the sample provider and were not determined by assay-based typing. Broad study findings and their caveats: How much clinical and demographic metadata was included differed by source and by participant, and the metadata was provided uncurated.

TCRbeta CDR3 regions were amplified from genomic DNA by means of the immunoSEQ Assay, a bias-controlled multiplex PCR. The original pipeline was this. Nucleated cell counts per sample were estimated from amplification of reference gene primers within the assay. Sequence reads were collapsed and filtered to measure the absolute abundance of every unique TCRbeta CDR3 rearrangement. For each sample, productive Simpson clonality was calculated as the square root of Simpson's diversity index over productive rearrangements. TCRdb stores this immuneACCESS table with in-frame sequences only. Part of the clones is absent; in the studies checked, under half of the shortfall reflects unresolved V genes, and no reason is known for the rest. The V and J calls and the clone size are those of that table, but D and trimming were determined from the DNA. Here the sample has a few hundred thousand clones; roughly nine tenths occur a single time. Together, the top ten hold roughly 2.9% of the sample.

Participants in the prospective study were enrolled through a virtual design, were aged roughly 18 to 100 years, and lived in some 24 United States geographic areas. Cohort assignment in the prospective study relied on participant-reported clinical history from a screening survey and a study questionnaire. A participant counted as exposed if, within 2 weeks of entering the study, that participant had been in contact with someone who had a PCR-confirmed or clinician-diagnosed COVID-19 case. In the prospective study, mobile phlebotomists collected whole blood, serum and a nasopharyngeal or oropharyngeal swab from each participant. Prospective study participants could optionally give additional blood draws and questionnaires over a roughly two-month period. Before DNA extraction, blood samples from the prospective study were shipped at room temperature or frozen.

In this chain, TRBV5-4 is recombined with TRBJ2-7; a weak D assignment points to TRBD2 (5 bases agree). This receptor was obtained from a woman in her forties or fifties who had been exposed to COVID-19. Sequencing was done on a sample of PBMCs or T cells enriched from blood (not recorded which). The CDR3 in this case is CASSPTPGSSYEQYF. Here is the DNA: TGTGCCAGCAGCCCCACGCCGGGGAGCTCCTACGAGCAGTACTTC. The full variable domain, with segments outside the CDR3 supplied by the reference TRBV5-4 and TRBJ2-7 proteins, appears as ETGVTQSPTHLIKTRGQQVTLRCSSQSGHNTVSWYQQALGQGPQFIFQYYREEENGRGNFPPRFSGLQFPNYSSELNVNALELDDSALYLCASSPTPGSSYEQYFGPGTRLTVT.